This T cell receptor beta chain was captured in a study of T-cell reconstitution after alpha-beta-depleted transplantation in children. General observations from the study: The origin of alpha-beta T cells about two months after transplant was reportedly several hundred expanded graft clones. After transplant, high TCRbeta diversity at day 60 in some patients arose from surviving recipient T cells and thymic progenitors. T-cell counts and diversity were attributed mostly to newly produced T cells one year after transplant.

Preparation of the TCRbeta library used unique molecular identifiers. TCRdb used MiXCR to reprocess the PCR reads, holding one entry per CDR3 protein. The data hold 330,000 or so distinct CDR3 sequences, with 10% observed a single time. This clonotype appeared many times. Its antigen is unidentified. Per the germline V gene, CDR1 is MNHEY and CDR2 is SMNVEV (reference sequence). V was pared by 6 bases and J by 2 bases, with 6 bases of the junction left unmatched. The CDR3 has 15 residues. The rearrangement uses TRBV27 and TRBJ1-5, with 8 bases identical to TRBD1. This clonotype originated in a boy younger than two with acute myeloid leukemia, due to receive a stem cell transplant. This specimen was PBMCs, taken before TCRalphabeta/CD19-depleted stem cell transplant. The CDR3 bases are TGTGCCAGCAGCTTCGGACAGGGAGGCAATCAGCCCCAGCATTTT. Translating gives CASSFGQGGNQPQHF.